This T cell receptor beta chain was captured in a study of blood T cell repertoires in COVID-19. Germline CDR1 is LGHDT and CDR2 is YNNKEL (reference sequence). Trimming took 0 bases from V and 9 from J, leaving 15 bases between them. This CDR3 spans 15 amino acids. Across about two dozen US areas, participants ranged in age from 18 to 89 years. Grouping used clinical history reported by participants in a survey and questionnaire. Measured with immunoSEQ multiplex PCR; TCRdb has only the in-frame clones, and not every one. The table shows roughly 340,000 clones, with roughly nine tenths occurring only once.

The TCR comes from a man aged 18 to 29 who had recovered from COVID-19. Input material: PBMCs or T cells enriched from blood (not recorded which). The chain uses TRBV3-1 (or the pseudogene TRBV3-2) and TRBJ2-1; D might be TRBD2 (6 bases). The CDR3 here is CASSQDWRVRTEQFF. The CDR3 DNA reads as TGTGCCAGCAGCCAAGATTGGAGGGTCCGGACTGAGCAGTTCTTC.